Presented here are 25 T cell receptor beta chains from one specimen sequenced in a study of OX40 agonist ivuxolimab in advanced cancers. The assay was immunoSEQ multiplex PCR, and TCRdb's table has in-frame clones only and misses some. In the table there are tens of thousands of clones, 84% of which are singletons. Specimen: CD4+ or CD8+ T cells sorted from blood, collected in a trial of the OX40 agonist ivuxolimab. The receptors derive from an adult with an advanced solid tumor such as melanoma, head and neck, liver or kidney cancer.

CDR3 coding DNA: TGCGCCAGCAGCCAACTAGCGGGGGGGTACGAGCAGTACTTC. Translating it yields CASSQLAGGYEQYF. The rearrangement links TRBV4-1 to TRBJ2-7; TRBD2 matches 12 bases. Trimming removed 2 bases from V and 4 bases from J; junction bases left unmatched: 0. Per the germline V gene, CDR1 is MGHRA and CDR2 is YSYEKL. This CDR3 comprises 14 residues.

In regard to this clone: Distinct nucleotide sequences in the sample also encode this CDR3. The chain has TRBV18 and TRBJ1-1; the D gene is possibly TRBD1 (5 bases). The V and J ends lost 3 bases and 1 base respectively, with 9 bases between them. The CDR3 runs 14 residues. Germline V gene data show CDR1 as KGHSH and CDR2 as LQKENI. CDR3 amino acids: CASSPPGANTEAFF. DNA of the CDR3: TGTGCCAGCTCACCGCCCGGGGCGAACACTGAAGCTTTCTTT.

J is TRBJ2-2 and V is TRBV14, with 7 nucleotides matching TRBD1. Trimming removed 5 bases from V and 1 base from J; junction bases left unmatched: 7. Germline V gives CDR1 SGHDN, CDR2 FVKESK. The CDR3 length is 16 residues. CDR3 sequence reads: CASSAWTGRNTGELFF. The CDR3 coding sequence is TGTGCCAGCAGCGCCTGGACAGGTCGGAACACCGGGGAGCTGTTTTTT.

In the case of this clone: At one of its ends the junction is not consistent with the germline gene, which may arise from a read error. The rearrangement links TRBV18 to TRBJ1-4; D unresolved. The length of the CDR3 is 15 residues. Germline lookup yields CDR1 KGHSH and CDR2 LQKENI. The CDR3 reads CASSAPWTTNEKLFF. For the CDR3, the DNA is TGTGCCAGCTCAGCACCTTGGACAACTAATGAAAAACTGTTTTTT.

This chain joins TRBV28 and TRBJ2-4, with 8 nucleotides matching TRBD1. Germline CDR1 reads MDHEN; CDR2 reads SYDVKM. The CDR3 spans 15 residues. J gave up 2 bases and V 6 bases, and 6 bases lay outside the gene matches. The CDR3 bases are TGTGCCAGCAGGGTACAGGGGGAGACCAAAAACATTCAGTACTTC. Its translation is CASRVQGETKNIQYF.

J is TRBJ2-5 and V is TRBV6-6; no reliable D call. Germline loops: CDR1 MNHNY, CDR2 SVGAGI (reference sequence). The CDR3 consists of 15 residues. V was shortened by 7 bases and J by 4 bases, with 19 bases between the two germline ends. The CDR3 DNA reads as TGTGCCAGCAAATCCGCCGCCGGTGGCGGAGAGACCCAGTACTTC. Its protein is CASKSAAGGGETQYF.

This clone counts as medium-sized (0.01 to 0.1%). The chain recombines TRBV19 with TRBJ2-4; D uncertain. Germline V gene lookup returns CDR1 LNHDA and CDR2 SQIVND (reference sequence). The CDR3 spans 13 residues. The V gene lost 1 base and the J gene lost 10 bases, with 11 bases spanning the gap. CDR3 nucleotide sequence: TGTGCCAGTAGTATAGGGTCAGGTCAAATTCAGTACTTC. It translates to CASSIGSGQIQYF.

The chain links TRBV28 to TRBJ1-5, with D unresolved. CDR3 size: 14 residues. Germline V gene lookup returns CDR1 MDHEN and CDR2 SYDVKM. The V end lost 0 bases, the J end lost 1 base, and 4 bases lay between the germline ends. The CDR3 reads CASSLWGSNQPQHF. In DNA, the CDR3 is TGTGCCAGCAGTTTATGGGGCAGCAATCAGCCCCAGCATTTT.

This clone is judged large. The chain has TRBV6-4 and TRBJ2-6; no clear D gene. This CDR3 has 15 amino acids. The V and J ends lost 2 bases and 0 bases respectively, with 5 bases between them. Germline assignment: CDR1 MRHNA and CDR2 SNTAGT. CDR3 residues: CASSDRSSGANVLTF. As DNA, the CDR3 is TGTGCCAGCAGTGACAGGTCCTCTGGGGCCAACGTCCTGACTTTC.

V is TRBV2 and J is TRBJ2-1, with TRBD1 matching 10 bases. V shed 8 bases and J 4 bases; nucleotides not matched to a gene: 11. The CDR3 runs to 16 residues. The germline V gene has CDR1 SNHLY and CDR2 FYNNEI. CDR3: CASRDRGLSGYNEQFF. The CDR3, as DNA: TGTGCCAGCCGGGACAGGGGCCTTTCTGGGTACAATGAGCAGTTCTTC. The variable domain in full, completed from reference TRBV2 and TRBJ2-1, reads EPEVTQTPSHQVTQMGQEVILRCVPISNHLYFYWYRQILGQKVEFLVSFYNNEISEKSEIFDDQFSVERPDGSNFTLKIRSTKLEDSAMYFCASRDRGLSGYNEQFFGPGTRLTVL.

There are a few counts of this clone. The DNA for the CDR3 is TGTGCCAGCAGCCAAGATGAGAACACTGAAGCTTTCTTT. This translates into CASSQDENTEAFF. V gene TRBV4-2 combines with J gene TRBJ1-1; D gene unclear. Germline CDR1 and CDR2: LGHNA and YNFKEQ. This CDR3 has 13 residues. V lost 0 bases to trimming and J lost 1 base, with 3 bases between them.

The chain couples TRBV2 to TRBJ1-2; D gene ambiguous. This CDR3 is 12 amino acids long. V dropped 6 bases and J dropped 1 base, with 6 bases sitting between them. Germline V gene data show CDR1 as SNHLY and CDR2 as FYNNEI. In DNA form, the CDR3 reads TGTGCCAGCAGCGGAAGTAACTATGGCTACACCTTC. Protein sequence: CASSGSNYGYTF.

The chain recombines TRBV19 with TRBJ1-2; 7 bases align to TRBD1. The germline gives CDR1 LNHDA, CDR2 SQIVND (reference sequence). CDR3 length: 15 residues. V shed 4 bases and J 0 bases; nucleotides not matched to a gene: 5. The CDR3 is CASSTRTGTNYGYTF. DNA for the CDR3: TGTGCCAGTAGTACCCGGACAGGCACTAACTATGGCTACACCTTC. Based on the CDR3 plus reference TRBV19 and TRBJ1-2, the full variable domain is DGGITQSPKYLFRKEGQNVTLSCEQNLNHDAMYWYRQDPGQGLRLIYYSQIVNDFQKGDIAEGYSVSREKKESFPLTVTSAQKNPTAFYLCASSTRTGTNYGYTFGSGTRLTVV.

As to this clone: Other DNA sequences in this sample translate to the same CDR3. The rearrangement uses TRBV27 and TRBJ2-7; TRBD2 matches at 7 bases. Germline V lookup: CDR1 MNHEY, CDR2 SMNVEV (reference sequence). Trimming cost V 5 bases and J 4 bases; bases outside gene matches: 5. CDR3 length: 13 residues. The CDR3 nucleotides read TGTGCCAGCAGTCTCGGGGGAGGGTACGAGCAGTACTTC. Translation gives CASSLGGGYEQYF.

Concerning this clone itself: In the same sample, other DNA sequences code for this CDR3. The chain combines TRBV6-6 with TRBJ2-7; TRBD1 agrees at 10 bases. V shed 0 bases, J shed 6 bases, and the junction held 5 bases outside the gene matches. The CDR3 sequence is 15 residues long. In germline, CDR1 is MNHNY, CDR2 SVGAGI (reference sequence). For the CDR3, the DNA is TGTGCCAGCAGTTACTCCCGGGACAGGGGAACCGAGCAGTACTTC. This codes for CASSYSRDRGTEQYF.

The chain recombines TRBV5-5 with TRBJ1-1; perhaps TRBD1 as D (5 bases). V lost 6 bases and J 1 base, leaving 16 bases between the germline ends. The CDR3 extends over 15 amino acids. From germline, CDR1 is SGHKS and CDR2 YYEKEE (reference sequence). The CDR3 DNA sequence: TGTGCCAGCATCCCTTGGGGGGGTTCGAACACTGAAGCTTTCTTT. Translating it yields CASIPWGGSNTEAFF.

The V call is TRBV5-1, the J call TRBJ2-7; D unclear. The CDR3 loop spans 14 amino acids. With 0 bases removed from V and 1 base from J, the gap between germline ends came to 8 bases. Germline V gives CDR1 SGHRS, CDR2 YFSETQ. Here the CDR3 DNA reads TGCGCCAGCAGCTTGGGAAGGGCGTCCTACGAGCAGTACTTC. This gives the protein CASSLGRASYEQYF. The full variable domain, its missing parts supplied by reference TRBV5-1 and TRBJ2-7, is KAGVTQTPRYLIKTRGQQVTLSCSPISGHRSVSWYQQTPGQGLQFLFEYFSETQRNKGNFPGRFSGRQFSNSRSEMNVSTLELGDSALYLCASSLGRASYEQYFGPGTRLTVT.

The rearrangement links TRBV7-9 to TRBJ1-1; 8 bases align to TRBD1. The CDR3 contains 14 residues. Trimming at V came to 6 bases and at J to 4 bases, leaving 7 bases not matched to a gene. Germline CDR1 reads SEHNR; CDR2 reads FQNEAQ (reference sequence). In nucleotides, the CDR3 is TGTGCCAGCAGGCCAACAACAGGGGGCACTGAAGCTTTCTTT. Encoded protein: CASRPTTGGTEAFF.

This clone was detected a few times. The CDR3 coding sequence is TGTGCCAGCACAGCTTGGGATACCTACGAGCAGTACTTC. Amino acid sequence: CASTAWDTYEQYF. The chain recombines TRBV7-9 with TRBJ2-7; no clear D. The CDR3 totals 13 residues. CDR1 and CDR2 from the germline V gene are SEHNR and FQNEAQ (reference sequence). V gave up 7 bases and J gave up 2 bases, with 12 bases separating them.

The chain recombines TRBV5-6 with TRBJ2-7, with D uncertain. V lost 0 bases to trimming and J lost 6 bases, with 16 bases between them. The CDR3 runs to 15 residues. CDR1 and CDR2 (germline): SGHDT, YYEEEE. In DNA, the CDR3 is TGTGCCAGCAGCTTGGTTTTGACTGGCAGGCGCGAGCAGTACTTC. Protein sequence: CASSLVLTGRREQYF.

This chain uses TRBV11-2 with TRBJ2-3; D remains unclear. CDR3 length: 17 amino acids. Trimming cost V 1 base and J 0 bases, with 14 bases left between them. The germline V gene encodes CDR1 SGHAT and CDR2 FQNNGV. The CDR3 loop reads CASSLGTYYTSTDTQYF. CDR3 nucleotide sequence: TGTGCCAGCAGCTTAGGGACCTACTATACTAGCACAGATACGCAGTATTTT.

This rearrangement joins TRBV6-5 to TRBJ1-2; unclear D gene. The CDR3 is 14 residues long. V shed 4 bases and J shed 0 bases, with 9 bases lying between them. Germline lookup yields CDR1 MNHEY and CDR2 SVGAGI. The CDR3 loop is CASSSRSANYGYTF. The DNA for the CDR3 is TGTGCCAGCAGTTCACGGTCTGCTAACTATGGCTACACCTTC.

This chain links TRBV25-1 with TRBJ2-1, with 8 bases that match TRBD1. Germline V gene sequence: CDR1 MGHDK, CDR2 SYGVNS. This CDR3 is 16 amino acids long. V shed 0 bases and J 8 bases; nucleotides not matched to a gene: 9. This CDR3 reads CASSEYETGVFDEQFF. The CDR3 DNA sequence: TGTGCCAGCAGTGAATATGAGACAGGGGTTTTCGATGAGCAGTTCTTC.

V and J are TRBV6-5 and TRBJ1-6; D is unresolved. Trimming left V 3 bases short and J 10 bases short, with 16 bases between. CDR3 size: 15 residues. In germline, CDR1 is MNHEY, CDR2 SVGAGI. The CDR3 nucleotides read TGTGCCAGCAGTTATAAGGCCGGGGAAGGATCACCCCTCCACTTT. It encodes CASSYKAGEGSPLHF.

This clone was counted only a few times. The V gene is TRBV7-3, the J gene TRBJ1-1; the D is unclear. Looked up from germline, CDR1 is SGHTA and CDR2 is FQGTGA. Trimming left V 4 bases short and J 3 bases short, with 6 bases between. There are 12 residues in the CDR3. The CDR3 spells CASSSLYTEAFF. CDR3 bases: TGTGCCAGCAGCTCGCTCTACACTGAAGCTTTCTTT.